Presented here are 30 T cell receptor beta chains from one specimen sequenced in a study of technical replicates of blood from a few donors. Clones were read by immunoSEQ multiplex PCR, and TCRdb kept only the in-frame ones, dropping some. The table lists about 76,000 clones, approximately 94% of them singletons. Sequences were obtained from T cells isolated from PBMCs. These receptors were obtained from a human donor in good health.

The chain carries TRBV19 and TRBJ2-5, with D possibly being TRBD2 (5 bases). Per the germline V gene, CDR1 is LNHDA and CDR2 is SQIVND (reference sequence). The CDR3 length is 14 residues. Trimming removed 5 bases at V and 5 bases at J, with 15 bases between. CDR3 sequence: CASSLQRFPETQYF. The DNA of the CDR3 is TGTGCCAGTAGTCTACAGCGGTTCCCGGAGACCCAGTACTTC.

The chain is built from TRBV11-3 and TRBJ2-1, with 8 bases aligning to TRBD2. The CDR3 length is 16 residues. J gave up 2 bases and V 6 bases, and 9 bases lay outside the gene matches. Per the germline V gene, CDR1 is SGHNT and CDR2 is YENEEA. CDR3 nucleotide sequence: TGTGCCAGCAGTTCCCCGCGGGAGGACGCCTACAATGAGCAGTTCTTC. It translates to CASSSPREDAYNEQFF.

Note on this clone: A read error may produce the germline difference seen at one junction end. The chain carries TRBV6-5 and TRBJ1-1, with 9 bases that match TRBD1. The CDR3 runs to 12 residues. Germline lookup yields CDR1 MNHEY and CDR2 SVGAGI. In DNA form, the CDR3 reads TGTGCCAGCAGTGGGCCGACCGGGACAGGGCTCTTT. Translated, it gives CASSGPTGTGLF.

The chain uses TRBV7-4 and TRBJ2-5, with D uncertain. V was pared by 1 base and J by 5 bases, with 14 bases between. Germline assignment: CDR1 SGHVT and CDR2 SQSDAQ. The CDR3 contains 15 residues. CDR3 sequence: CASSLGPYTRETQYF. The CDR3 nucleotides are TGTGCCAGCAGCTTAGGGCCCTACACGAGGGAGACCCAGTACTTC. The full variable domain, completed using reference TRBV7-4 and TRBJ2-5, is GAGVSQSPRYKVAKRGRDVALRCDSISGHVTLYWYRQTLGQGSEVLTYSQSDAQRDKSGRPSGRFSAERPERSVSTLKIQRTEQGDSAVYLCASSLGPYTRETQYFGPGTRLLVL.

A single count supports this clone. The chain couples TRBV6-6 to TRBJ2-7; 7 bases fit TRBD2. The germline CDR1 and CDR2 sequences are MNHNY and SVGAGI (reference sequence). The trim removed 7 bases at V and 1 base at J, leaving 10 bases unmatched. The CDR3 consists of 15 residues. Here the CDR3 reads CASTLGASGSYEQYF. For the CDR3, the DNA is TGTGCCAGCACCCTAGGGGCTAGCGGTTCCTACGAGCAGTACTTC.

This sequence joins TRBV2 and TRBJ1-2; a weak D match, TRBD1 (5 bases). The germline gives CDR1 SNHLY, CDR2 FYNNEI. This CDR3 has 15 amino acids. Deletions cut 8 bases from V and 13 bases from J, with 29 bases between. CDR3 bases: TGTGCCAGCCCCTCCTCAGCAGGCAGGGCGGGATGGGGCACCTTC. This translates into CASPSSAGRAGWGTF.

This rearrangement joins TRBV7-3 to TRBJ1-3; 9 bases map to TRBD1. The CDR3 is 17 residues long. CDR1 SGHTA and CDR2 FQGTGA come from the germline V gene. The V and J ends lost 5 bases and 2 bases, in that order; junction bases with no gene match: 10. The CDR3 DNA reads as TGTGCCAGCAGCCCAACGTCCGGACAGGGGACTGGAAACACCATATATTTT. As protein: CASSPTSGQGTGNTIYF. The variable domain in full, with the rest retrieved from reference TRBV7-3 and TRBJ1-3, is GAGVSQTPSNKVTEKGKYVELRCDPISGHTALYWYRQSLGQGPEFLIYFQGTGAADDSGLPNDRFFAVRPEGSVSTLKIQRTERGDSAVYLCASSPTSGQGTGNTIYFGEGSWLTVV.

DNA of the CDR3: TGCGCCAGCAGTCCAAACATGGACAATGAGCAGTTCTTC. It yields the protein CASSPNMDNEQFF. The chain is built from TRBV4-3 and TRBJ2-1; D gene uncertain. The V end lost 6 bases, the J end lost 5 bases, and 11 bases lay between the germline ends. Looked up from germline, CDR1 is LGHNA and CDR2 is YSLEER. This CDR3 spans 13 amino acids.

The sample holds a few counts of this clone. The chain carries TRBV4-2 and TRBJ1-5; D call uncertain. CDR1 is LGHNA, CDR2 YNFKEQ, per germline. CDR3 size: 13 residues. V gave up 2 bases and J gave up 4 bases, with 6 bases separating them. The DNA for the CDR3 is TGTGCCAGCAGCCAAAATCATAATCAGCCCCAGCATTTT. It yields the protein CASSQNHNQPQHF.

This clone is a singleton in its sample. The genes are TRBV9 and TRBJ2-7; TRBD2 matches 11 bases. CDR1 and CDR2 from the germline V gene are SGDLS and YYNGEE. The CDR3 spans 14 residues. The V gene end was trimmed by 7 bases and the J gene end by 6 bases; junction bases not matched to a gene: 9. The CDR3 nucleotides are TGTGCCAGCGCCCCACTAGCGGGAGTTGGCGAGCAGTACTTC. Translated: CASAPLAGVGEQYF.

This chain links TRBV9 with TRBJ2-3; 10 positions agree with TRBD2. The junction had 10 bases not matched to a gene; V was cut back by 1 base and J by 2 bases. This CDR3 region has 18 residues. The germline V gene has CDR1 SGDLS and CDR2 YYNGEE. CDR3 protein: CASSVFPKLAGSTDTQYF. The CDR3, as DNA: TGTGCCAGCAGCGTATTCCCCAAACTAGCGGGATCCACAGATACGCAGTATTTT.

The J gene is TRBJ2-5, the V gene TRBV27, with D possibly TRBD1 on 5 matching bases. The DNA end favors TRBJ2-7, so the J call may be wrong. CDR3 length: 13 residues. CDR1 and CDR2 from the germline V gene are MNHEY and SMNVEV (reference sequence). Here the CDR3 reads CASSLQQAYEQYF. The DNA for the CDR3 is TGTGCCAGCAGTTTACAACAGGCATACGAGCAGTACTTC.

The chain combines TRBV10-3 with TRBJ1-4; 11 bases align to TRBD1. The germline CDR1 and CDR2 sequences are ENHRY and SYGVKD. CDR3 length equals 14 residues. After removal of 4 bases from V and 7 bases from J, the junction contained 2 bases not matched to a gene. This CDR3 is CAISAGTGGEKLFF. Written as DNA, the CDR3 is TGTGCCATCAGTGCCGGGACAGGGGGTGAAAAACTGTTTTTT.

The chain couples TRBV5-4 to TRBJ1-1; 9 nucleotides line up with TRBD1. Germline V gene data show CDR1 as SGHNT and CDR2 as YYREEE (reference sequence). This CDR3 is 15 amino acids long. Unmatched junction bases numbered 15, after V lost 9 bases and J lost 6 bases. CDR3 residues: CAITNLTGGLAEAFF. The DNA for the CDR3 is TGTGCCATCACCAATTTGACAGGGGGTTTGGCTGAAGCTTTCTTT.

J is TRBJ1-2 and V is TRBV27; D unresolved. Germline V gene sequence: CDR1 MNHEY, CDR2 SMNVEV (reference sequence). The CDR3 totals 14 residues. Trimming took 4 bases from V and 6 from J, leaving 15 bases between them. For the CDR3, the DNA is TGTGCCAGCAGTTATGCGAGGGAGCGGGATGGCTACACCTTC. Residues: CASSYARERDGYTF.

The chain uses TRBV7-9 and TRBJ2-1; 7 positions agree with TRBD2. Germline V gene data show CDR1 as SEHNR and CDR2 as FQNEAQ (reference sequence). The V segment lost 5 bases and the J segment 1 base; nucleotides outside the gene matches: 5. This CDR3 is 15 amino acids long. CDR3 in DNA: TGTGCCAGCAGCCCGACTAGCAGATCCTACAATGAGCAGTTCTTC. Protein sequence: CASSPTSRSYNEQFF.

The chain recombines TRBV30 with TRBJ2-2; D ambiguous. Trimming took 6 bases from V and 8 from J, leaving 7 bases between them. This CDR3 is 10 amino acids long. The germline gives CDR1 GTSNPN, CDR2 SVGIG (reference sequence). The CDR3 sequence: CACYRGELFF. CDR3 in DNA: TGTGCCTGCTACCGAGGGGAGCTGTTTTTT.

The chain carries TRBV15 and TRBJ1-1; no clear D. The V gene lost 6 bases and the J gene lost 3 bases, with 11 bases spanning the gap. The CDR3 is 13 residues long. The V gene's germline CDR1 is LNHNV and CDR2 YYDKDF (reference sequence). The CDR3 here is CATSPEAYTEAFF. As DNA, the CDR3 is TGTGCCACCAGTCCCGAGGCCTACACTGAAGCTTTCTTT.

The rearrangement links TRBV27 to TRBJ2-1; D call uncertain. The germline V gene has CDR1 MNHEY and CDR2 SMNVEV (reference sequence). The CDR3 has 14 amino acids. V lost 5 bases to trimming and J lost 8 bases, with 16 bases between them. The CDR3 DNA is TGTGCCAGCAGTCAACTATCTCCCAACGATGAGCAGTTCTTC. Its translation: CASSQLSPNDEQFF.

CDR3: CASTNPGTGAYGYTF. The CDR3, as DNA: TGTGCCAGTACTAATCCAGGGACAGGGGCCTATGGCTACACCTTC. The chain is built from TRBV19 and TRBJ1-2; 10 bases are shared with TRBD1. J was trimmed by 4 bases and V by 7 bases; bases with no gene match: 9. Germline lookup yields CDR1 LNHDA and CDR2 SQIVND (reference sequence). CDR3 length: 15 amino acids.

The table lists this clone with a count of one. V and J are TRBV7-8 and TRBJ2-2, with 9 bases that match TRBD1. This CDR3 is built from 17 residues. Germline V gene data show CDR1 as SGHVS and CDR2 as FQNEAQ. Trimming cost V 2 bases and J 3 bases; bases outside gene matches: 7. As DNA, the CDR3 is TGTGCCAGCAGCTTACCCCGGGACAGGGATGACACCGGGGAGCTGTTTTTT. Encoded protein: CASSLPRDRDDTGELFF. Drawing the rest from reference TRBV7-8 and TRBJ2-2, the complete variable domain is GAGVSQSPRYKVAKRGQDVALRCDPISGHVSLFWYQQALGQGPEFLTYFQNEAQLDKSGLPSDRFFAERPEGSVSTLKIQRTQQEDSAVYLCASSLPRDRDDTGELFFGEGSRLTVL.

The chain has TRBV6-1 and TRBJ1-4; a weak D match, TRBD1 (5 bases). CDR3 length: 16 residues. V was shortened by 4 bases and J by 0 bases, with 12 bases between the two germline ends. In germline, CDR1 is MNHNS, CDR2 SASEGT. As DNA, the CDR3 is TGTGCCAGCAGTGGCAGACAGCTTGCAACTAATGAAAAACTGTTTTTT. This sequence encodes CASSGRQLATNEKLFF.

This clone was seen only once. V is TRBV5-1 and J is TRBJ1-2; 7 positions match TRBD1. The germline V gene encodes CDR1 SGHRS and CDR2 YFSETQ. The CDR3 totals 14 residues. After removal of 4 bases from V and 2 bases from J, the junction contained 5 bases not matched to a gene. CDR3 sequence (DNA): TGCGCCAGCAGCCAAGTGGACAGGAACTATGGCTACACCTTC. It codes for CASSQVDRNYGYTF.

V gene TRBV19 combines with J gene TRBJ2-5; perhaps TRBD1 as D (5 bases). The V and J ends lost 3 bases and 4 bases respectively, with 9 bases between them. Looked up from germline, CDR1 is LNHDA and CDR2 is SQIVND (reference sequence). This CDR3 has 13 amino acids. In DNA, the CDR3 is TGTGCCAGTAGTATGGTTCAGGGAGAGACCCAGTACTTC. This sequence encodes CASSMVQGETQYF.

About this clone: The junction differs from germline at one of its ends, possibly a read error. The chain carries TRBV29-1 and TRBJ1-3; D is undetermined. The CDR3 length is 11 residues. Germline lookup yields CDR1 SQVTM and CDR2 ANQGSEA. CDR3 protein: CMVSSGNTIYF. As DNA, the CDR3 is TGTATGGTCAGCTCTGGAAACACCATATATTTT. Supplemented by reference TRBV29-1 and TRBJ1-3, the full variable domain reads SAVISQKPSRDICQRGTSLTIQCQVDSQVTMMFWYRQQPGQSLTLIATANQGSEATYESGFVIDKFPISRPNLTFSTLTVSNMSPEDSSIYLCMVSSGNTIYFGEGSWLTVV.

This chain connects TRBV25-1 to TRBJ2-3; 8 bases align to TRBD2. Germline CDR1 reads MGHDK; CDR2 reads SYGVNS. This CDR3 is built from 16 residues. J lost 2 bases, V lost 6 bases, and 10 bases had no gene match. CDR3 sequence reads: CASSQTETSATDTQYF. In nucleotides, the CDR3 is TGTGCCAGCAGCCAAACTGAGACTAGCGCCACAGATACGCAGTATTTT.

V usage is TRBV28 and J usage is TRBJ2-3; 9 bases line up with TRBD2. V lost 6 bases and J lost 6; bases outside the gene matches: 10. Germline values: CDR1 MDHEN, CDR2 SYDVKM. This CDR3 comprises 15 residues. The CDR3 is CASRSLAGAFDTQYF. For the CDR3, the DNA is TGTGCCAGCAGAAGCTTAGCGGGAGCGTTTGATACGCAGTATTTT.

CDR3 coding DNA: TGTGCCAGCACCCGGCGGACAGGGGAGCAGTTCTTC. Translated, it gives CASTRRTGEQFF. The rearrangement joins TRBV28 to TRBJ2-1, with TRBD1 identical over 8 bases. Germline V gives CDR1 MDHEN, CDR2 SYDVKM. This CDR3 is built from 12 residues. Trimming took 7 bases from V and 10 from J; bases not matched to a gene: 6.

The chain uses TRBV7-8 and TRBJ2-2, with 11 bases fitting TRBD2. Germline assignment: CDR1 SGHVS and CDR2 FQNEAQ. This CDR3 spans 18 amino acids. The trim removed 5 bases at V and 7 bases at J, leaving 15 bases unmatched. CDR3 nucleotide sequence: TGTGCCAGCAGCACCCGGAGTATACTAGCGGGAGTGGGCGGGGAGCTGTTTTTT. Amino acid sequence: CASSTRSILAGVGGELFF.

This chain uses TRBV6-6 with TRBJ2-5; 14 bases line up with TRBD2. With V trimmed by 5 bases and J by 5 bases, 7 bases remained unmatched. The CDR3 runs 16 residues. Germline V gives CDR1 MNHNY, CDR2 SVGAGI (reference sequence). Here the CDR3 DNA reads TGTGCCAGCAGTCCGGGACTAGCGGGAGCGAGGGAGACCCAGTACTTC. It is translated as CASSPGLAGARETQYF.